A single sample gave rise to the 26 T cell receptor beta chains below, sequenced in a study of cytomegalovirus exposure and HLA in healthy donors. Primers: 60 Vbeta forward and 13 Jbeta reverse. Profiled with immunoSEQ multiplex PCR; TCRdb holds only in-frame clones, not every one. The sample has over 65,000 clones; 78% are singletons. Sequenced sample: PBMCs. The receptor set was obtained from a man aged 35 to 55 in good health and CMV-seronegative.

The chain has TRBV9 and TRBJ2-2, with 13 positions matching TRBD2. The CDR3 covers 16 residues. V shed 4 bases and J 7 bases; nucleotides not matched to a gene: 7. CDR1 and CDR2 from the germline V gene are SGDLS and YYNGEE. The chain's CDR3 is CASSLRTSGSFGELFF. The CDR3 DNA follows: TGTGCCAGCAGCCTTCGGACTAGCGGGAGTTTCGGGGAGCTGTTTTTT.

V usage is TRBV28 and J usage is TRBJ1-2, with D perhaps matching TRBD1 (6 bases). Deletions cut 3 bases from V and 2 bases from J, with 13 bases between. The CDR3 length is 15 residues. The germline V gene has CDR1 MDHEN and CDR2 SYDVKM. The CDR3 nucleotides read TGTGCCAGCAGTTTGGGGGGGCTGCGAAACTATGGCTACACCTTC. Residues: CASSLGGLRNYGYTF.

V and J are TRBV28 and TRBJ2-7; D perhaps matches TRBD1 (5 bases). The germline gives CDR1 MDHEN, CDR2 SYDVKM. The ends were cut back, 2 bases at V and 6 bases at J, with 5 bases in the middle. The CDR3 runs to 11 residues. Here the CDR3 reads CASSLRGEQYF. The DNA for the CDR3 is TGTGCCAGCAGTTTAAGGGGCGAGCAGTACTTC.

The chain uses TRBV6-5 and TRBJ1-5; tentative D call: TRBD1 (6 bases). The CDR3 runs to 12 residues. Trimming removed 6 bases from V and 4 bases from J, with 7 bases in between. In germline, CDR1 is MNHEY, CDR2 SVGAGI. This CDR3 reads CASRGTNQPQHF. The DNA of the CDR3 is TGTGCCAGCAGAGGGACAAATCAGCCCCAGCATTTT.

The genes are TRBV7-2 and TRBJ2-3; 7 bases align to TRBD1. Looked up from germline, CDR1 is SGHTA and CDR2 is FQGNSA. The CDR3 length is 14 residues. V dropped 5 bases and J dropped 3; count of bases not matched to a gene: 5. The CDR3 region is CASSPRQGTDTQYF. CDR3 nucleotides: TGTGCCAGCAGCCCCAGACAGGGTACAGATACGCAGTATTTT.

This sequence joins TRBV28 and TRBJ2-1; TRBD2 might be the D (5 bases). With 7 bases removed from V and 1 base from J, the gap between germline ends came to 14 bases. The CDR3 extends over 15 amino acids. The germline gives CDR1 MDHEN, CDR2 SYDVKM. CDR3 nucleotides: TGTGCCAGCATAGCCCTTGACTATTCCTACAATGAGCAGTTCTTC. This gives the protein CASIALDYSYNEQFF.

The chain has TRBV5-4 and TRBJ2-3; TRBD1 aligns across 9 bases. The V gene end was trimmed by 1 base and the J gene end by 4 bases; junction bases not matched to a gene: 4. CDR1 and CDR2 from the germline V gene are SGHNT and YYREEE (reference sequence). CDR3 length: 15 amino acids. The chain's CDR3 is CASSLTGGLADTQYF. The CDR3 region has the DNA TGTGCCAGCAGCTTGACAGGGGGCTTGGCAGATACGCAGTATTTT.

This chain joins TRBV7-3 and TRBJ2-5; 10 positions agree with TRBD2. This CDR3 is 16 amino acids long. Germline CDR1 reads SGHTA; CDR2 reads FQGTGA. Trimming cost V 1 base and J 5 bases; bases outside gene matches: 7. The CDR3 region has the DNA TGTGCCAGCAGCTTAAGGCCAGCGGGGGGGCTTGAGACCCAGTACTTC. Translating it yields CASSLRPAGGLETQYF.

This chain links TRBV19 with TRBJ2-1; 8 positions match TRBD2. Germline trimming cut 3 bases from V and 5 bases from J; bases unmatched to any gene: 6. The CDR3 covers 15 residues. The germline V gene encodes CDR1 LNHDA and CDR2 SQIVND (reference sequence). The CDR3 is CASSIVVAGNNEQFF. The CDR3 DNA reads TGTGCCAGTAGTATTGTAGTAGCGGGGAACAATGAGCAGTTCTTC.

This chain joins TRBV6-6 and TRBJ2-1; 11 positions agree with TRBD2. V shed 8 bases and J 8 bases; nucleotides not matched to a gene: 11. The CDR3 spans 15 residues. From germline, CDR1 is MNHNY and CDR2 SVGAGI (reference sequence). The CDR3 reads CASGLASGGPDEQFF. CDR3 in DNA: TGTGCCAGCGGTCTAGCTAGCGGGGGGCCAGATGAGCAGTTCTTC.

This sequence joins TRBV6-1 and TRBJ1-6; possibly TRBD1 for D (6 bases). This CDR3 is built from 19 residues. Trimming took off 6 bases at V and 0 bases at J, with 21 bases between the two ends. Germline-derived CDR1 and CDR2 are MNHNS and SASEGT. The CDR3 nucleotides read TGTGCCAGCAGGGAAACAGGGCTCGGGTGGAGCTCCTATAATTCACCCCTCCACTTT. Translating it yields CASRETGLGWSSYNSPLHF.

This clone was seen a few times. The chain couples TRBV19 to TRBJ2-1, with D possibly being TRBD2 (5 bases). Per the germline V gene, CDR1 is LNHDA and CDR2 is SQIVND (reference sequence). The length of the CDR3 is 15 residues. V was shortened by 5 bases and J by 8 bases, with 19 bases between the two germline ends. The CDR3 DNA sequence: TGTGCCAGTAGTGAGGATAGGTCGACTACTGATGAGCAGTTCTTC. Protein: CASSEDRSTTDEQFF.

Comments on this clone: One end of the junction varies from germline; a read error may be responsible. Within the sample, other DNA sequences also encode this same CDR3. The chain combines TRBV5-1 with TRBJ2-6, with 7 positions matching TRBD2. This CDR3 contains 15 residues. Germline CDR1 is SGHRS and CDR2 is YFSETQ. DNA for the CDR3: TGTGCCAGCAGCTGGGGGGGCTCTGGGGCCAACGTCCTGACTTTC. Protein product: CASSWGGSGANVLTF.

This chain joins TRBV29-1 and TRBJ2-5; 8 nucleotides line up with TRBD1. V gave up 6 bases and J gave up 2 bases; unmatched junction bases: 2. This CDR3 comprises 12 residues. Germline V gene lookup returns CDR1 SQVTM and CDR2 ANQGSEA. CDR3 loop: CSVGQAQETQYF. The CDR3 DNA reads TGCAGCGTGGGACAGGCTCAAGAGACCCAGTACTTC. Based on the CDR3 plus reference TRBV29-1 and TRBJ2-5, the full variable domain is SAVISQKPSRDICQRGTSLTIQCQVDSQVTMMFWYRQQPGQSLTLIATANQGSEATYESGFVIDKFPISRPNLTFSTLTVSNMSPEDSSIYLCSVGQAQETQYFGPGTRLLVL.

This chain uses TRBV19 with TRBJ1-2; a possible D gene is TRBD1 (5 bases). The germline V gene has CDR1 LNHDA and CDR2 SQIVND (reference sequence). V dropped 2 bases and J dropped 5 bases, with 15 bases sitting between them. The CDR3 is 15 amino acids. The CDR3 protein is CASSINRQGGYGYTF. As DNA, the CDR3 is TGTGCCAGTAGTATAAATCGGCAGGGTGGGTATGGCTACACCTTC.

The V call is TRBV19, the J call TRBJ2-5; 7 nucleotides agree with TRBD1. V shed 3 bases, J shed 5 bases, and the junction held 6 bases outside the gene matches. This CDR3 is built from 14 residues. Germline V lookup: CDR1 LNHDA, CDR2 SQIVND (reference sequence). As DNA, the CDR3 is TGTGCCAGTAGTATCCAGGGGGTAGCTGAGACCCAGTACTTC. The encoded protein is CASSIQGVAETQYF.

In this sample, this clone turned up once. The CDR3 DNA reads as TGTGCCAGTAGAAGAGACAGGGTTGGGGCCTCTGGCTACACCTTC. Protein product: CASRRDRVGASGYTF. This chain uses TRBV19 with TRBJ1-2; 7 bases line up with TRBD1. The CDR3 covers 15 residues. Trimming cost V 6 bases and J 7 bases; bases outside gene matches: 14. Per the germline V gene, CDR1 is LNHDA and CDR2 is SQIVND (reference sequence). The variable domain in full, with the rest retrieved from reference TRBV19 and TRBJ1-2, is DGGITQSPKYLFRKEGQNVTLSCEQNLNHDAMYWYRQDPGQGLRLIYYSQIVNDFQKGDIAEGYSVSREKKESFPLTVTSAQKNPTAFYLCASRRDRVGASGYTFGSGTRLTVV.

The genes are TRBV2 and TRBJ1-3, with 9 bases fitting TRBD1. Per germline, CDR1 SNHLY and CDR2 FYNNEI. The junction had 7 bases not matched to a gene; V was cut back by 6 bases and J by 7 bases. The CDR3 sequence is 14 residues long. The chain's CDR3 is CASSSQGASNTIYF. The DNA for the CDR3 is TGTGCCAGCAGCTCACAGGGGGCTTCGAACACCATATATTTT.

The chain links TRBV11-2 to TRBJ2-2; D perhaps matches TRBD1 (5 bases). There are 14 residues in the CDR3. V lost 2 bases to trimming and J lost 2 bases, with 6 bases between them. Germline V gives CDR1 SGHAT, CDR2 FQNNGV. The CDR3 here is CASSLWTNTGELFF. In DNA form, the CDR3 reads TGTGCCAGCAGCTTATGGACAAACACCGGGGAGCTGTTTTTT.

The rearrangement joins TRBV5-1 to TRBJ2-1; 9 nucleotides align to TRBD1. The CDR3 runs 17 residues. Germline V gives CDR1 SGHRS, CDR2 YFSETQ. Trimming took 0 bases from V and 0 from J; bases not matched to a gene: 4. CDR3 sequence: CASSLVWDRVSYNEQFF. The CDR3 coding sequence is TGCGCCAGCAGCTTGGTCTGGGACAGGGTCTCCTACAATGAGCAGTTCTTC.

This clone was recorded a few times. This chain uses TRBV20-1 with TRBJ1-4, with 7 bases that match TRBD1. The CDR3 totals 11 residues. Germline CDR1 and CDR2: DFQATT and SNEGSKA (reference sequence). Trimming took 3 bases from V and 16 from J; bases not matched to a gene: 8. The CDR3 here is CSASGQVGAFF. The CDR3 DNA reads TGCAGTGCTAGCGGACAGGTGGGAGCGTTTTTT.

The chain recombines TRBV11-2 with TRBJ1-2; 9 bases are a match to TRBD1. The CDR3 loop spans 15 amino acids. CDR1 is SGHAT, CDR2 FQNNGV, per germline. V gave up 4 bases and J gave up 4 bases; unmatched junction bases: 7. The CDR3 is CASSSAGTGSYGYTF. As DNA, the CDR3 is TGTGCCAGCAGCTCCGCCGGGACAGGGTCCTATGGCTACACCTTC.

This chain uses TRBV7-6 with TRBJ2-5, with D hard to call. V was clipped by 0 bases and J by 1 base, with 3 bases between them. The CDR3 loop spans 13 amino acids. Germline assignment: CDR1 SGHVS and CDR2 FNYEAQ. Here the CDR3 DNA reads TGTGCCAGCAGCTTAGCGCGCCAAGAGACCCAGTACTTC. Encoded protein: CASSLARQETQYF.

This chain uses TRBV7-8 with TRBJ1-5; a weak D match, TRBD1 (5 bases). The CDR3 is 13 residues long. Trimming left V 4 bases short and J 6 bases short, with 10 bases between. CDR1 is SGHVS and CDR2 is FQNEAQ in the germline V gene. The CDR3 nucleotides are TGTGCCAGCAGCTCCCAGGGCTCTCAGCCCCAGCATTTT. This gives the protein CASSSQGSQPQHF.

The chain is built from TRBV7-9 and TRBJ1-1; possible D gene TRBD1, 5 bases. CDR3 length: 15 amino acids. The V and J ends lost 6 bases and 6 bases respectively, with 20 bases between them. CDR1 and CDR2 (germline): SEHNR, FQNEAQ (reference sequence). The CDR3 DNA reads as TGTGCCAGCAGGTCCGCGGGGACTGAATCCTCTGAAGCTTTCTTT. As protein: CASRSAGTESSEAFF.

This clone was counted a single time. The chain combines TRBV7-6 with TRBJ2-7; TRBD2 matches at 8 bases. The CDR3 runs to 14 residues. The V and J ends lost 8 bases and 0 bases, in that order; junction bases with no gene match: 6. In germline, CDR1 is SGHVS, CDR2 FNYEAQ. CDR3 coding DNA: TGTGCCAGCTCAGGGGCGGGGGGCTCCTACGAGCAGTACTTC. Its translation is CASSGAGGSYEQYF. Drawing the rest from reference TRBV7-6 and TRBJ2-7, the complete variable domain is GAGVSQSPRYKVTKRGQDVALRCDPISGHVSLYWYRQALGQGPEFLTYFNYEAQQDKSGLPNDRFSAERPEGSISTLTIQRTEQRDSAMYRCASSGAGGSYEQYFGPGTRLTVT.